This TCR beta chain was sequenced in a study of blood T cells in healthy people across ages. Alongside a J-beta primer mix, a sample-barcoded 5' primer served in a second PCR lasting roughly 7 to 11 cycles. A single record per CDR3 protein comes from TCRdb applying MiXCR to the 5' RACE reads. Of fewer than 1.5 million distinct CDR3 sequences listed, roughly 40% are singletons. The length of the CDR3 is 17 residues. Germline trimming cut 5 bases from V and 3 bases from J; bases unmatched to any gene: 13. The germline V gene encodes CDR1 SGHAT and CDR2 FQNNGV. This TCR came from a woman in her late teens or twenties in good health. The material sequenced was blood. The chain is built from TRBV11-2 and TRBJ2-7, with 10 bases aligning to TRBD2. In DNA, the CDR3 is TGTGCCAGCAGCGGGGTAGTTGGGGCTAGCGGGGGCTACGAGCAGTACTTC. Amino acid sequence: CASSGVVGASGGYEQYF.